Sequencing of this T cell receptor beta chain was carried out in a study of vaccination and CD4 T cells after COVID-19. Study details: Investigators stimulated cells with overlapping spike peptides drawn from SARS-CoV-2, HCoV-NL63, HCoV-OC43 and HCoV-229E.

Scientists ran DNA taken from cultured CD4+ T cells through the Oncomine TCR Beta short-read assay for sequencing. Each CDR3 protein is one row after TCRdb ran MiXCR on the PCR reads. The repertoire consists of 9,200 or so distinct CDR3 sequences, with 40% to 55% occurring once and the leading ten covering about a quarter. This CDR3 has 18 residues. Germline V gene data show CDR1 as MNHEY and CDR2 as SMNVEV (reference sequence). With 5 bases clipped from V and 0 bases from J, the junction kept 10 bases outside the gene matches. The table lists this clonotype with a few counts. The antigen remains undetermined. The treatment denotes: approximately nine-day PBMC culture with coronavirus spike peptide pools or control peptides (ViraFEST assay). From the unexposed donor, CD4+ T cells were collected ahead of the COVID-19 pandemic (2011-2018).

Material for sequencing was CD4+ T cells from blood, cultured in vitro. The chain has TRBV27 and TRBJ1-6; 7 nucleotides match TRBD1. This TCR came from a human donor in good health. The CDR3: CASSQQGPRSSYNSPLHF. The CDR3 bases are TGTGCCAGCAGTCAACAGGGGCCCCGTAGCTCCTATAATTCACCCCTCCACTTT.